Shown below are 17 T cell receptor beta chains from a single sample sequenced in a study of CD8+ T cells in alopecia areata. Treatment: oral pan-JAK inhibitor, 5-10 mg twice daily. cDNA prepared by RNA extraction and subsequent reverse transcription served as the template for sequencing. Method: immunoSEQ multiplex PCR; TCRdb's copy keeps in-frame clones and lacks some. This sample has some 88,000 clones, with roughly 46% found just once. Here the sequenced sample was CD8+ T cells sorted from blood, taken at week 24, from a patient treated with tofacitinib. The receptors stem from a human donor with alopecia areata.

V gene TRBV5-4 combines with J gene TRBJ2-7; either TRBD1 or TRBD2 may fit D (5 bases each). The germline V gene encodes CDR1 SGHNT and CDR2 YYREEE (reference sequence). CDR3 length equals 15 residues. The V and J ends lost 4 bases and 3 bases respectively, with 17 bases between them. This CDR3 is CASSGGPRDYYEQYF. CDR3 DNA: TGTGCCAGCAGCGGGGGACCCCGAGACTACTACGAGCAGTACTTC.

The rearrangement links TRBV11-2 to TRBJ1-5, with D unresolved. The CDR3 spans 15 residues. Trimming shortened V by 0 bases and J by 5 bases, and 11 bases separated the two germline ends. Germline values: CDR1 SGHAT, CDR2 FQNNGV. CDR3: CASSLESGSHQPQHF. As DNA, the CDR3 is TGTGCCAGCAGCTTAGAATCCGGGAGCCATCAGCCCCAGCATTTT. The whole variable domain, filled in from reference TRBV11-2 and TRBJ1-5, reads EAGVAQSPRYKIIEKRQSVAFWCNPISGHATLYWYQQILGQGPKLLIQFQNNGVVDDSQLPKDRFSAERLKGVDSTLKIQPAKLEDSAVYLCASSLESGSHQPQHFGDGTRLSIL.

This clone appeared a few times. The CDR3 sequence is CASSLALGLFHEQYF. DNA for the CDR3: TGTGCCAGCAGCTTAGCGCTGGGACTTTTCCACGAGCAGTACTTC. V and J are TRBV7-9 and TRBJ2-7; possibly TRBD2 for D (6 bases). Germline V CDR1 and CDR2: SEHNR, FQNEAQ (reference sequence). This CDR3 is built from 15 residues. The V end lost 0 bases, the J end lost 5 bases, and 14 bases lay between the germline ends.

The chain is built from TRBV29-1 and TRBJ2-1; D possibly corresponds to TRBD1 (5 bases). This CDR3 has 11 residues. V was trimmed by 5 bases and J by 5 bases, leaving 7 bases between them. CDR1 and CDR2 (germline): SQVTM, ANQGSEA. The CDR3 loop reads CSVSRDNEQFF. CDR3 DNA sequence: TGCAGCGTTAGCAGGGACAATGAGCAGTTCTTC.

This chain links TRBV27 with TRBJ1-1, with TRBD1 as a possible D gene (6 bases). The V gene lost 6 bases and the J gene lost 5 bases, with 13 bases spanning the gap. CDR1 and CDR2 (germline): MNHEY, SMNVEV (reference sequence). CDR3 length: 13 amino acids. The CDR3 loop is CASSLRGATEAFF. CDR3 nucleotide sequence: TGTGCCAGCAGCCTAAGGGGGGCGACTGAAGCTTTCTTT.

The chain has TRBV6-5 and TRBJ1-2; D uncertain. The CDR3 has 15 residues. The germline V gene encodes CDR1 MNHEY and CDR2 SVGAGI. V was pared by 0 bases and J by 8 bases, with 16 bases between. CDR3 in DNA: TGTGCCAGCAGTTACTCGGAGTTTCCGACTGAAGGCTACACCTTC. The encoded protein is CASSYSEFPTEGYTF.

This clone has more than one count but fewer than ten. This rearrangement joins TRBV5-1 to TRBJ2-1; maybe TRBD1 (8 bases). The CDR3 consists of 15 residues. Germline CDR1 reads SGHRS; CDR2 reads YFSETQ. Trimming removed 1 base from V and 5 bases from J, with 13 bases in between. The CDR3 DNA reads TGCGCCAGCAGCTTGAGACAGGGGAGGGACAATGAGCAGTTCTTC. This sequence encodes CASSLRQGRDNEQFF.

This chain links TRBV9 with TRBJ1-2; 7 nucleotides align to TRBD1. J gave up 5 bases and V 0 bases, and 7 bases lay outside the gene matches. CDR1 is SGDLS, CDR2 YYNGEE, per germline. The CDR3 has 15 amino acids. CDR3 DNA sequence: TGTGCCAGCAGCGTAGATGAGGGGGCGAGGTATGGCTACACCTTC. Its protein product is CASSVDEGARYGYTF.

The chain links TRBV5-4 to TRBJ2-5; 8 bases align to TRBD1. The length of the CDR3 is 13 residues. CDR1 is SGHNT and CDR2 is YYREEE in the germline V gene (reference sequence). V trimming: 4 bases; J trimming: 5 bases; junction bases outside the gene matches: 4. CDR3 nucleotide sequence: TGTGCCAGCAGCCTCAGGGGGCAGGAGACCCAGTACTTC. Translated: CASSLRGQETQYF.

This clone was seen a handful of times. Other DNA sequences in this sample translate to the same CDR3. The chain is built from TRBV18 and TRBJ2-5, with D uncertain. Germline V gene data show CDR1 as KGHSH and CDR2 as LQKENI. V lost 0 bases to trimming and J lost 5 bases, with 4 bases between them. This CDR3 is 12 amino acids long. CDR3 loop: CASSPPGETQYF. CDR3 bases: TGTGCCAGCTCACCACCGGGGGAGACCCAGTACTTC. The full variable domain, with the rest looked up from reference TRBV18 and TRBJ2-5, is NAGVMQNPRHLVRRRGQEARLRCSPMKGHSHVYWYRQLPEEGLKFMVYLQKENIIDESGMPKERFSAEFPKEGPSILRIQQVVRGDSAAYFCASSPPGETQYFGPGTRLLVL.

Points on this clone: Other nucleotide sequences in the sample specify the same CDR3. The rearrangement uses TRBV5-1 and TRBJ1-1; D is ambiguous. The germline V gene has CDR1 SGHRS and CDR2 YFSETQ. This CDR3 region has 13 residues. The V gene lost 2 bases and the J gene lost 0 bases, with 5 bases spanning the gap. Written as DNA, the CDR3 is TGCGCCAGCAGCTTAGGTCTGAACACTGAAGCTTTCTTT. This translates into CASSLGLNTEAFF.

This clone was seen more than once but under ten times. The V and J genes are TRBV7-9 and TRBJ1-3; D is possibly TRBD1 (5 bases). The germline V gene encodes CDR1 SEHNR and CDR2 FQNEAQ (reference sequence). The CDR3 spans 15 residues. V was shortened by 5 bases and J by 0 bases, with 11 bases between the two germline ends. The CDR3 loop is CASSATTVSGNTIYF. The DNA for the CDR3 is TGTGCCAGCAGCGCAACGACAGTCTCTGGAAACACCATATATTTT.

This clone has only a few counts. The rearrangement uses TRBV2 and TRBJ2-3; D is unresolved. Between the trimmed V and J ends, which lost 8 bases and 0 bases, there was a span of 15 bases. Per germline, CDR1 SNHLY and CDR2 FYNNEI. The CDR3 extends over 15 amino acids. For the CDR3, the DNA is TGTGCCAGCCACTACGGCGGTTCTAGCACAGATACGCAGTATTTT. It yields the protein CASHYGGSSTDTQYF. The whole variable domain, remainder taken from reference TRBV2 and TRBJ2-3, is EPEVTQTPSHQVTQMGQEVILRCVPISNHLYFYWYRQILGQKVEFLVSFYNNEISEKSEIFDDQFSVERPDGSNFTLKIRSTKLEDSAMYFCASHYGGSSTDTQYFGPGTRLTVL.

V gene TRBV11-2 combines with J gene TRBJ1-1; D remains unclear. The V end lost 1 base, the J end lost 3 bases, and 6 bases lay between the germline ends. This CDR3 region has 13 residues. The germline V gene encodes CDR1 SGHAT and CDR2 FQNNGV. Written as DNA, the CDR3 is TGTGCCAGCAGCTTAGTTGGCTACACTGAAGCTTTCTTT. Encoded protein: CASSLVGYTEAFF. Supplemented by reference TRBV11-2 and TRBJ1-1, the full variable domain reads EAGVAQSPRYKIIEKRQSVAFWCNPISGHATLYWYQQILGQGPKLLIQFQNNGVVDDSQLPKDRFSAERLKGVDSTLKIQPAKLEDSAVYLCASSLVGYTEAFFGQGTRLTVV.

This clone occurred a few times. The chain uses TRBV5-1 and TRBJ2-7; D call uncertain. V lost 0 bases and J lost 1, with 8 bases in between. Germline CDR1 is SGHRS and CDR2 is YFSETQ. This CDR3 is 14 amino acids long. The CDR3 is CASSLATGSYEQYF. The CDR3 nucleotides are TGCGCCAGCAGCTTGGCCACGGGTTCCTACGAGCAGTACTTC. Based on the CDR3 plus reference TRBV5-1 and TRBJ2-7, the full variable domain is KAGVTQTPRYLIKTRGQQVTLSCSPISGHRSVSWYQQTPGQGLQFLFEYFSETQRNKGNFPGRFSGRQFSNSRSEMNVSTLELGDSALYLCASSLATGSYEQYFGPGTRLTVT.

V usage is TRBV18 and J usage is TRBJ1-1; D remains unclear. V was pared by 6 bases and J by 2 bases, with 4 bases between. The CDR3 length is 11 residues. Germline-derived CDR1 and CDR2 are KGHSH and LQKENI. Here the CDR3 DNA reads TGTGCCAGCTCCCACAACACTGAAGCTTTCTTT. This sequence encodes CASSHNTEAFF.

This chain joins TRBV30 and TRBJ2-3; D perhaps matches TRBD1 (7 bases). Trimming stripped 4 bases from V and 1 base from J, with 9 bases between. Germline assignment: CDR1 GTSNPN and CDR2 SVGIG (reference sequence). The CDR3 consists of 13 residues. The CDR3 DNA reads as TGTGCCTGGACCAGGGGGGGCACAGATACGCAGTATTTT. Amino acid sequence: CAWTRGGTDTQYF.